The 9 T cell receptor beta chains below were found in one sample sequenced in a study of cytomegalovirus exposure and HLA in healthy donors. PCR involved 60 Vbeta and 13 Jbeta primers. Assay used: immunoSEQ multiplex PCR; TCRdb lists only in-frame clones, some missing. The table lists hundreds of thousands of clones, 70% to 90% of them singletons. Sequences were obtained from PBMCs. These receptors came from a woman aged 18-29 years in good health and CMV-seronegative.

This clone was picked up a small number of times. The chain combines TRBV4-1 with TRBJ1-1, with unresolved D. V was shortened by 0 bases and J by 1 base, with 12 bases between the two germline ends. The CDR3 extends over 16 amino acids. CDR1 is MGHRA, CDR2 YSYEKL, per germline. The CDR3 nucleotides read TGCGCCAGCAGCCAAGATCTAGGATTATCGAACACTGAAGCTTTCTTT. This codes for CASSQDLGLSNTEAFF.

The chain uses TRBV5-6 and TRBJ2-2; 8 nucleotides align to TRBD1. Losses at the gene ends were 7 bases for V and 6 bases for J; bases not matched to a gene: 8. CDR1 and CDR2 (germline): SGHDT, YYEEEE. This CDR3 is 14 amino acids long. CDR3 nucleotides: TGTGCCAGCGGCGGAACAGGGGGTCCCGGGGAGCTGTTTTTT. Translated, it gives CASGGTGGPGELFF.

J is TRBJ1-6 and V is TRBV2; no definite D call. With 7 bases removed from V and 7 bases from J, the gap between germline ends came to 14 bases. The germline gives CDR1 SNHLY, CDR2 FYNNEI. The CDR3 spans 14 residues. CDR3 DNA sequence: TGTGCCAGCAACGCGCTTCAGGCGAATTCACCCCTCCACTTT. Protein: CASNALQANSPLHF.

The V and J genes are TRBV19 and TRBJ2-2; D might be TRBD2 (5 bases). Trimming took 5 bases from V and 6 from J, leaving 13 bases between them. The CDR3 sequence is 14 residues long. Germline lookup yields CDR1 LNHDA and CDR2 SQIVND (reference sequence). DNA for the CDR3: TGTGCCAGTAGTGTTTTGGAGGTCCCCGGGGAGCTGTTTTTT. Its translation is CASSVLEVPGELFF.

The J gene is TRBJ2-5, the V gene TRBV29-1; possible D gene TRBD2, 5 bases. Trimming pared 8 bases from V and 5 bases from J, leaving 18 bases between. The CDR3 consists of 13 residues. The germline CDR1 and CDR2 sequences are SQVTM and ANQGSEA. The CDR3 bases are TGCAGCTTTAGACGGAGGATGCAGGAGACCCAGTACTTC. Translating it yields CSFRRRMQETQYF.

Here the CDR3 DNA reads TGTGCCAGCAGCTTGGGGACACTAAATCAGCCCCAGCATTTT. Amino acid sequence: CASSLGTLNQPQHF. The chain carries TRBV5-6 and TRBJ1-5, with a tentative D call TRBD1 (5 bases). This CDR3 has 14 residues. The V gene lost 0 bases and the J gene lost 4 bases, with 8 bases spanning the gap. CDR1 SGHDT and CDR2 YYEEEE come from the germline V gene.

The chain uses TRBV27 and TRBJ1-2, with TRBD1 identical over 7 bases. Trimming removed 5 bases from V and 2 bases from J; junction bases left unmatched: 29. Per the germline V gene, CDR1 is MNHEY and CDR2 is SMNVEV (reference sequence). The CDR3 length is 22 residues. In nucleotides, the CDR3 is TGTGCCAGCAGTACCAAGGGAAGGCAGGGGGTTGGAGGTGTCGGTGGAAACTATGGCTACACCTTC. It codes for CASSTKGRQGVGGVGGNYGYTF.

The V gene is TRBV7-9, the J gene TRBJ1-6; 7 bases line up with TRBD1. Germline lookup yields CDR1 SEHNR and CDR2 FQNEAQ (reference sequence). The CDR3 consists of 16 residues. V trimming: 3 bases; J trimming: 7 bases; junction bases outside the gene matches: 9. CDR3 nucleotides: TGTGCCAGCAGCTTCCCCTCGACAGGGTTAAATTCACCCCTCCACTTT. This sequence encodes CASSFPSTGLNSPLHF.

The V and J genes are TRBV6-6 and TRBJ1-2, with D unresolved. The CDR3 runs 12 residues. V lost 4 bases to trimming and J lost 2 bases, with 5 bases between them. In germline, CDR1 is MNHNY, CDR2 SVGAGI (reference sequence). The CDR3 spells CASSSLNYGYTF. The CDR3, as DNA: TGTGCCAGCAGTTCTTTAAACTATGGCTACACCTTC.